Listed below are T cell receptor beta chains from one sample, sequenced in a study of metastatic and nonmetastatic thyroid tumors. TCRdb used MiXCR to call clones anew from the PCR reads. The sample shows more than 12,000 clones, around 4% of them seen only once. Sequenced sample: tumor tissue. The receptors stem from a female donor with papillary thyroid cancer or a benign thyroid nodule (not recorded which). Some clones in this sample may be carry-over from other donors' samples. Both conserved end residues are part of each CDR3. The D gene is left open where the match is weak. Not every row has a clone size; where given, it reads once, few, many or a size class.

cdr3_nt: TGTGCCAGCAGGCCAGGCTACACTGAAGCTTTCTTT
cdr3_aa: CASRPGYTEAFF
clone_size: medium-sized
d_call: .
j_call: TRBJ1-1
v_call: TRBV6-1

cdr3_nt: TGCAGTGCTGAACGGGAGTTAGGCTACGAGCAGTACTTC
cdr3_aa: CSAERELGYEQYF
clone_size: few
d_call: .
j_call: TRBJ2-7
v_call: TRBV20-1

cdr3_nt: TGTGCCAGCAGTCCTCCGGGACAGGCGTCATGGTGGCCCCAGCATTTT
cdr3_aa: CASSPPGQASWWPQHF
clone_size: .
d_call: TRBD1
j_call: TRBJ1-5
v_call: TRBV28

cdr3_nt: TGTGCCAGTAGTATCTTCGGAGTTAGGAATGAGCAGTTCTTC
cdr3_aa: CASSIFGVRNEQFF
clone_size: .
d_call: .
j_call: TRBJ2-1
v_call: TRBV19

cdr3_nt: TGTGCCAGCAGTGAGGGCAGTCTTAGTTCCTACGAGCAGTACTTC
cdr3_aa: CASSEGSLSSYEQYF
clone_size: .
d_call: .
j_call: TRBJ2-7
v_call: TRBV6-1

cdr3_nt: TGTGCCAGCAGCTACAGAGATACGCAGTATTTT
cdr3_aa: CASSYRDTQYF
clone_size: .
d_call: .
j_call: TRBJ2-3
v_call: TRBV28

cdr3_nt: TGCGCCAGCAGCCAAGAGCGGCCAGGCCGACGAAACACCATATATTTT
cdr3_aa: CASSQERPGRRNTIYF
clone_size: many
d_call: .
j_call: TRBJ1-3
v_call: TRBV4-1

cdr3_nt: TGTGCCAGCAGGAGGGGAGTCTCCTATAATTCACCCCTCCACTTT
cdr3_aa: CASRRGVSYNSPLHF
clone_size: few
d_call: .
j_call: TRBJ1-6
v_call: TRBV7-2

cdr3_nt: TGTGCCAGCAGCTCAGGGGCGGGGTATGGCTACACCTTC
cdr3_aa: CASSSGAGYGYTF
clone_size: .
d_call: .
j_call: TRBJ1-2
v_call: TRBV7-2

cdr3_nt: TGTGCCAGCAGCACCCTCTACGAGCAGTACTTC
cdr3_aa: CASSTLYEQYF
clone_size: .
d_call: .
j_call: TRBJ2-7
v_call: TRBV6-2/TRBV6-3

cdr3_nt: TGTGCCAGCAGCCCCCAGCGAAGTATGAACACTGAAGCTTTCTTT
cdr3_aa: CASSPQRSMNTEAFF
clone_size: few
d_call: .
j_call: TRBJ1-1
v_call: TRBV6-1

cdr3_nt: TGTGCCAGCAGTAGGTCAGGGGGGACAGATACGCAGTATTTT
cdr3_aa: CASSRSGGTDTQYF
clone_size: few
d_call: .
j_call: TRBJ2-3
v_call: TRBV6-4

cdr3_nt: TGTGCCAGCTCGCGGCTCTACGAGCAGTACTTC
cdr3_aa: CASSRLYEQYF
clone_size: .
d_call: .
j_call: TRBJ2-7
v_call: TRBV6-1

cdr3_nt: TGCAGTGCTAGTCGAATGTATAGCGGGAGGGCTCGGACCGGGGAGCTGTTTTTT
cdr3_aa: CSASRMYSGRARTGELFF
clone_size: .
d_call: TRBD2
j_call: TRBJ2-2
v_call: TRBV20-1

cdr3_nt: TGTGCCAGCAGGGGACAGCAAATAGGCTACACCTTC
cdr3_aa: CASRGQQIGYTF
clone_size: few
d_call: TRBD1
j_call: TRBJ1-2
v_call: TRBV11-2

cdr3_nt: TGTGCCAGCCTTAGCGGGAGCTCCTACGAGCAGTACTTC
cdr3_aa: CASLSGSSYEQYF
clone_size: .
d_call: TRBD2
j_call: TRBJ2-7
v_call: TRBV28

cdr3_nt: TGTGCCAGCAGTCGGGTCGGACAGGGGGCCAACTACTATGGCTACACCTTC
cdr3_aa: CASSRVGQGANYYGYTF
clone_size: few
d_call: TRBD1
j_call: TRBJ1-2
v_call: TRBV28

cdr3_nt: TGTGCCAGCACCCAGAGCTCTGGGGCCAACGTCCTGACTTTC
cdr3_aa: CASTQSSGANVLTF
clone_size: few
d_call: .
j_call: TRBJ2-6
v_call: TRBV28

cdr3_nt: TGTGCCAGCAGTAGGACGTACACCGGGGAGCTGTTTTTT
cdr3_aa: CASSRTYTGELFF
clone_size: .
d_call: .
j_call: TRBJ2-2
v_call: TRBV6-1

cdr3_nt: TGTGCCAGCAGTGAATCCAGCCTAATATATTTT
cdr3_aa: CASSESSLIYF
clone_size: few
d_call: .
j_call: TRBJ1-3
v_call: TRBV6-1

cdr3_nt: TGTGCCAGCAGCGACAGCATTTCAGATACGCAGTATTTT
cdr3_aa: CASSDSISDTQYF
clone_size: medium-sized
d_call: .
j_call: TRBJ2-3
v_call: TRBV2

cdr3_nt: TGTGCCAGCAGGGCCACAGGGTCGTACACTGAAGCTTTCTTT
cdr3_aa: CASRATGSYTEAFF
clone_size: .
d_call: .
j_call: TRBJ1-1
v_call: TRBV6-2/TRBV6-3

cdr3_nt: TGTGCCAGCAGGCCCGGGCTAGCGGGTTCCTATACGCAGTATTTT
cdr3_aa: CASRPGLAGSYTQYF
clone_size: few
d_call: TRBD2
j_call: TRBJ2-3
v_call: TRBV6-1

cdr3_nt: TGCAGTGCCTCTACCTTGTCTCTATTCACCTTT
cdr3_aa: CSASTLSLFTF
clone_size: few
d_call: .
j_call: TRBJ1-1
v_call: TRBV20-1

cdr3_nt: TGTGCCAGCAGTTTAGGGGACTACGAGCAGTACTTC
cdr3_aa: CASSLGDYEQYF
clone_size: few
d_call: .
j_call: TRBJ2-7
v_call: TRBV12-3/TRBV12-4

cdr3_nt: TGTGCCAGCAGTGCCCAGGTGAACACCGGGGAGCTGTTTTTT
cdr3_aa: CASSAQVNTGELFF
clone_size: few
d_call: .
j_call: TRBJ2-2
v_call: TRBV6-1

cdr3_nt: TGTGCCAGTATCCCGTGTCCCCCAGGGACTGAAGCTTTCTTT
cdr3_aa: CASIPCPPGTEAFF
clone_size: few
d_call: .
j_call: TRBJ1-1
v_call: TRBV7-9

cdr3_nt: TGTGCCAGCAGCGTAGAGCAGGAACAGAGCTCCTACAATGAGCAGTTCTTC
cdr3_aa: CASSVEQEQSSYNEQFF
clone_size: .
d_call: .
j_call: TRBJ2-1
v_call: TRBV9

cdr3_nt: TGCAGTGCTAGAGATCCTTCGACAGGGAGTTCCGGAGAGACCCAGTACTTC
cdr3_aa: CSARDPSTGSSGETQYF
clone_size: few
d_call: TRBD1
j_call: TRBJ2-5
v_call: TRBV20-1

cdr3_nt: TGTGCCACTTCAGACCGGGACTTCCAAGAGACCCAGTACTTC
cdr3_aa: CATSDRDFQETQYF
clone_size: .
d_call: .
j_call: TRBJ2-5
v_call: TRBV5-8

cdr3_nt: TGTGCCAGCAGCTTAGCTGTGGGTAGGGATACGCAGTATTTT
cdr3_aa: CASSLAVGRDTQYF
clone_size: large
d_call: .
j_call: TRBJ2-3
v_call: TRBV7-9

cdr3_nt: TGTGCCAGCAGCAAAGAGGGCAGCTACTACGAGCAGTACTTC
cdr3_aa: CASSKEGSYYEQYF
clone_size: medium-sized
d_call: .
j_call: TRBJ2-7
v_call: TRBV9

cdr3_nt: TGTGCCAGCAGTCGTTTTATGGGGGGCGCCTATGGCTACACCTTC
cdr3_aa: CASSRFMGGAYGYTF
clone_size: large
d_call: .
j_call: TRBJ1-2
v_call: TRBV6-1

cdr3_nt: TGTGCCAGCAGTGACAGGGCTGGGGTCAACGTCCTGACTTTC
cdr3_aa: CASSDRAGVNVLTF
clone_size: few
d_call: .
j_call: TRBJ2-6
v_call: TRBV6-1

cdr3_nt: TGTGCCAGCAGGTCGAGTAGCGGGAGACACGAGCAGTACTTC
cdr3_aa: CASRSSSGRHEQYF
clone_size: few
d_call: TRBD2
j_call: TRBJ2-7
v_call: TRBV28

cdr3_nt: TGTGCCAGTAGTATAGATCAGGACATCTCTGGAAACACCATATATTTT
cdr3_aa: CASSIDQDISGNTIYF
clone_size: .
d_call: .
j_call: TRBJ1-3
v_call: TRBV19

cdr3_nt: TGTGCCAGCAGTGAATGGACAGGTGGTAGTCGGTACACTGAAGCTTTCTTT
cdr3_aa: CASSEWTGGSRYTEAFF
clone_size: .
d_call: TRBD1
j_call: TRBJ1-1
v_call: TRBV6-1

cdr3_nt: TGTGCCAGCAGTTACTCGTGGACCTCAGGAAACACCATATATTTT
cdr3_aa: CASSYSWTSGNTIYF
clone_size: .
d_call: .
j_call: TRBJ1-3
v_call: TRBV6-5

cdr3_nt: TGTGCCACCAGTGATTCCACATCCTCCGGGACGGCTAGCGGGAGGGGATACAATGAGCAGTTCTTC
cdr3_aa: CATSDSTSSGTASGRGYNEQFF
clone_size: medium-sized
d_call: TRBD2
j_call: TRBJ2-1
v_call: TRBV24-1